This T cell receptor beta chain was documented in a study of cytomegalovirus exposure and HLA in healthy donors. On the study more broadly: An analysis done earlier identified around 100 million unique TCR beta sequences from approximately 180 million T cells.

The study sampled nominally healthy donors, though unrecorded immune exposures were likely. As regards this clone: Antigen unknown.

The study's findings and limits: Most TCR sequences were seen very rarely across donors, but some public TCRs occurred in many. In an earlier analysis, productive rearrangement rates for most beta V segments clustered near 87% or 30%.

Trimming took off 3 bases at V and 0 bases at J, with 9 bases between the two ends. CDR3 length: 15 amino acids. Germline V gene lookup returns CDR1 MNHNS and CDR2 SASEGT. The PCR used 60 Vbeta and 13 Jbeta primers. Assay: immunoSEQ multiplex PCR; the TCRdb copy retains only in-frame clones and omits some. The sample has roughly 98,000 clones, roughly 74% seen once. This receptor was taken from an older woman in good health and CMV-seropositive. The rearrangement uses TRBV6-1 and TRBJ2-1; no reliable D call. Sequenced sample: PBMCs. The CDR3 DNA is TGTGCCAGCAGTGATATCCTCTCCTCCTACAATGAGCAGTTCTTC. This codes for CASSDILSSYNEQFF.